This T cell receptor beta chain was found in a study of T cells in Graves' hyperthyroidism and ophthalmopathy. Study findings and constraints: The model predicted ophthalmopathy a median around 6.5 months before onset.

The CDR3 spans 14 residues. V was cut by 4 bases and J by 0 bases, with 9 bases left in between. Germline V CDR1 and CDR2: SQVTM, ANQGSEA. Amplified TCR beta CDR3 regions derived from RNA transcripts. First-round RT-PCR with HTBI primers amplified the TCR CDR3 region. One entry per CDR3 protein, called by TCRdb with MiXCR from the multiplex PCR reads. The sample comprises 500,000 to 750,000 distinct CDR3 sequences, 40% to 55% of which are singletons, and around 7.7% rests with the top ten. This clonotype was seen ten or more times. What it recognizes is unknown. The source is a woman aged 18-29 years with Graves' hyperthyroidism. J is TRBJ1-4 and V is TRBV29-1, with D unresolved. The specimen was peripheral blood or thyroid tissue (not recorded which). The CDR3: CSVAYGATNEKLFF. The CDR3 DNA reads TGCAGCGTTGCTTACGGTGCAACTAATGAAAAACTGTTTTTT.